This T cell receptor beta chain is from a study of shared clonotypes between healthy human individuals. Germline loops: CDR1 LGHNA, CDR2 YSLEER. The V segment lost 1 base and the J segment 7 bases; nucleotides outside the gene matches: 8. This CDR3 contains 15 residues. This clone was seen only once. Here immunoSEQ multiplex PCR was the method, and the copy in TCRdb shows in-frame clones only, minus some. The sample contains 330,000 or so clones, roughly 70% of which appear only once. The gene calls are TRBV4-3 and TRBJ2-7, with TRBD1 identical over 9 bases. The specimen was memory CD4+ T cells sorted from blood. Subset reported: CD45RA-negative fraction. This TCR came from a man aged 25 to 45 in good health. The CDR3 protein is CASSQGGTGSGEQYF. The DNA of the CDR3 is TGCGCCAGCAGCCAAGGTGGGACAGGGTCGGGAGAGCAGTACTTC.